The rows below give T cell receptor beta chains drawn from one sample of a study of preoperative IRX-2 immunotherapy in early breast cancer. Some clones are missing from TCRdb's copy, which holds only in-frame ones; the method was immunoSEQ multiplex PCR. The profile shows roughly 57,000 clones, approximately 95% of them singletons. Sampling took place from a patient treated with IRX-2 immunotherapy. These receptor sequences come from a human donor with breast cancer. The CDR3 runs from the conserved cysteine through the conserved F or W. The order of the fields is J gene, clone size, V gene, CDR3 protein. Clone sizes are given selectively: once, few, many, or a class where the clone is expanded.

>TRBJ2-2|NA|TRBV9
CASSVETGGTGELFF
>TRBJ1-1|NA|TRBV29-1
CSVEFRVGTEAFF
>TRBJ1-2|NA|TRBV4-1
CASSQIQGGKGNYGYTF
>TRBJ2-7|NA|TRBV28
CASIVSGKDSYEQYF
>TRBJ2-2|NA|TRBV6-5
CASSPDGTGELFF
>TRBJ2-1|NA|TRBV13
CASSAPPRGEQFF
>TRBJ2-1|NA|TRBV11-3
CASSPSAGTRASNEQFF
>TRBJ1-1|NA|TRBV28
CASRPWGGSNTEAFF
>TRBJ2-7|NA|TRBV27
CASRLAGGTYEQYF
>TRBJ1-2|NA|TRBV6-1
CASSEALAVYGYTF
>TRBJ1-5|NA|TRBV19
CASNFARDPHQPQHF
>TRBJ2-3|NA|TRBV4-2
CASSQGGGLEDTQYF
>TRBJ2-7|NA|TRBV19
CATSTGLDEQYF
>TRBJ1-1|NA|TRBV27
CASSFWPGGEAFF
>TRBJ2-3|NA|TRBV7-9
CASSLGFEDTQYF
>TRBJ1-6|NA|TRBV28
CASTLPLRHSPLHF
>TRBJ2-7|NA|TRBV4-3
CASSQGSLGWGYEQYF
>TRBJ2-3|NA|TRBV7-2
CASSHRGGALSTDTQYF
>TRBJ2-1|NA|TRBV7-3
CASSSTAGTTYNEQFF
>TRBJ2-3|NA|TRBV7-9
CASSYRDRGRGDTQYF
>TRBJ1-4|NA|TRBV15
CATSRETATNEKLFF
>TRBJ2-2|NA|TRBV4-1
CASSPPLTGELFF
>TRBJ2-1|NA|TRBV5-1
CASSYTGVTNEQFF
>TRBJ2-3|once|TRBV7-3
CASSLGLAGTDTQYF
>TRBJ1-2|NA|TRBV19
CASSRNRDRGYGYTF
>TRBJ2-3|NA|TRBV11-2
CASSLGLGTDTQYF
>TRBJ2-3|NA|TRBV4-1
CASSQTLRVTDTQYF
>TRBJ2-2|NA|TRBV10-3
CVTFPGQNTGELFF
>TRBJ2-1|NA|TRBV4-3
CASSQVAGVFYNEQFF
>TRBJ2-7|NA|TRBV28
CASSGGRVWVYEQYF
>TRBJ2-1|NA|TRBV4-2
CASSQVPGGDEEQFF
>TRBJ2-1|NA|TRBV28
CASRISGASYNEQFF
>TRBJ1-1|NA|TRBV5-1
CASNLGTGSNTEAFF
>TRBJ1-1|NA|TRBV5-1
CASSLQAQGGEAFF
>TRBJ1-6|NA|TRBV6-5
CASTTRGTNSPLHF
>TRBJ2-1|NA|TRBV28
CASGLPGTPQFF
>TRBJ1-2|NA|TRBV4-3
CASSQEGWPSGGYTF
>TRBJ2-3|NA|TRBV30
CAWDGHSGGPDTQYF
>TRBJ2-1|NA|TRBV5-1
CASSFRRMDEQFF
>TRBJ2-1|NA|TRBV18
CASSPTGASYNEQFF
>TRBJ2-3|NA|TRBV13
CASMSRDRYTDTQYF
>TRBJ2-7|NA|TRBV6-6
CASSYRAAYEQYF
>TRBJ1-6|NA|TRBV5-4
CAVLDRSSYNSPLHF
>TRBJ2-4|NA|TRBV7-2
CASSLLTGLNIQYF
>TRBJ1-5|NA|TRBV6-6
CASSYVQDQPQHF
>TRBJ2-3|NA|TRBV11-1
CASSSYQADTQYF
>TRBJ2-2|NA|TRBV11-3
CASSTARSANTGELFF
>TRBJ2-3|NA|TRBV7-2
CASSLVIAGGQGTDTQYF
>TRBJ2-5|NA|TRBV2
CASSGVTGGRGETQYF
>TRBJ2-7|NA|TRBV9
CASNRGGTPSYEQYF
>TRBJ1-1|NA|TRBV4-1
CASSQALDGLNTEAFF
>TRBJ2-1|once|TRBV7-8
CASSLVEGLYEQFF